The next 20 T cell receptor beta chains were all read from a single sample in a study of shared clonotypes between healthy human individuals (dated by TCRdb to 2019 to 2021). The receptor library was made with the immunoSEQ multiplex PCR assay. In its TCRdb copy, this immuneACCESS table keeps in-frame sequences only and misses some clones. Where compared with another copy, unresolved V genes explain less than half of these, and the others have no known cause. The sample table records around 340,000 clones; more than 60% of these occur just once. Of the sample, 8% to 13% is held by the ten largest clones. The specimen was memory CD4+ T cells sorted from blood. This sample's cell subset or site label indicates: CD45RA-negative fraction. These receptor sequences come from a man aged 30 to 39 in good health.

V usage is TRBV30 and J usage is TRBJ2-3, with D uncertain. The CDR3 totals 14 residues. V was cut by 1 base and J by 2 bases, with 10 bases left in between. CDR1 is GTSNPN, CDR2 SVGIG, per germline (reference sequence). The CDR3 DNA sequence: TGTGCCTGGAGTGAGGCAGGATTCACAGATACGCAGTATTTT. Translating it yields CAWSEAGFTDTQYF. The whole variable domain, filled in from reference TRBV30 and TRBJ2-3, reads SQTIHQWPATLVQPVGSPLSLECTVEGTSNPNLYWYRQAAGRGLQLLFYSVGIGQISSEVPQNLSASRPQDRQFILSSKKLLLSDSGFYLCAWSEAGFTDTQYFGPGTRLTVL.

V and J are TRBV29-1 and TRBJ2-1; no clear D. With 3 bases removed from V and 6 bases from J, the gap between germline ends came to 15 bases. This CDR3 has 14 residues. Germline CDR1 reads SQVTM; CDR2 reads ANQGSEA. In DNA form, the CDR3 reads TGCAGCGTTGACCCAGACATCTTCCCCAATGAGCAGTTCTTC. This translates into CSVDPDIFPNEQFF.

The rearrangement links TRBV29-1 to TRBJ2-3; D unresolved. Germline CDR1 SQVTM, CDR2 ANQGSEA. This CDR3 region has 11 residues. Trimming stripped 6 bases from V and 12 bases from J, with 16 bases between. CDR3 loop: CSVLREPSQYF. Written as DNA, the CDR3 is TGCAGCGTCCTCAGAGAGCCCTCACAGTATTTT.

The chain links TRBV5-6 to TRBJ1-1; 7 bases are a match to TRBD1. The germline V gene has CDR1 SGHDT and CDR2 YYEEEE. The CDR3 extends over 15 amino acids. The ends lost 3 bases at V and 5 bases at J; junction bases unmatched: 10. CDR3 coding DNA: TGTGCCAGCAGCTATCAGGGGGATTGGGGAACTGAAGCTTTCTTT. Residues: CASSYQGDWGTEAFF.

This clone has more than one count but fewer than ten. The CDR3 reads CASSIEDAGTEAFF. DNA of the CDR3: TGTGCCAGTAGTATAGAGGACGCGGGCACTGAAGCTTTCTTT. The chain has TRBV19 and TRBJ1-1; D is ambiguous. Germline CDR1 LNHDA, CDR2 SQIVND (reference sequence). V was trimmed by 0 bases and J by 4 bases, leaving 9 bases between them. This CDR3 has 14 amino acids. The full variable domain, with the rest looked up from reference TRBV19 and TRBJ1-1, is DGGITQSPKYLFRKEGQNVTLSCEQNLNHDAMYWYRQDPGQGLRLIYYSQIVNDFQKGDIAEGYSVSREKKESFPLTVTSAQKNPTAFYLCASSIEDAGTEAFFGQGTRLTVV.

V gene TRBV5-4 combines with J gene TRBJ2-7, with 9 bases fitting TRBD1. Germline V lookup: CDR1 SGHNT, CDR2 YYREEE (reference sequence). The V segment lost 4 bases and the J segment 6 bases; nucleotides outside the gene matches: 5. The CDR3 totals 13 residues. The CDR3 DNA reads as TGTGCCAGCAGCATGGACAGGGGTGGCGAGCAGTACTTC. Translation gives CASSMDRGGEQYF.

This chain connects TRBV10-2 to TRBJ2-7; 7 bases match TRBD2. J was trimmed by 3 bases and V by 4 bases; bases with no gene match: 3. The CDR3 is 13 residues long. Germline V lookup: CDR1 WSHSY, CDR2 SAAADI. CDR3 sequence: CASSGGTIYEQYF. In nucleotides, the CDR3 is TGCGCCAGCAGTGGGGGGACTATCTACGAGCAGTACTTC.

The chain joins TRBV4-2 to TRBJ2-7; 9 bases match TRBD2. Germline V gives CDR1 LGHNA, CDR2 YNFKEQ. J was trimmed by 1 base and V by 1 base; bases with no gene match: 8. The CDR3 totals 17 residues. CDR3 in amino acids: CASSQASRTSVSYEQYF. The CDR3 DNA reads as TGTGCCAGCAGCCAAGCATCTAGGACTAGCGTTTCCTACGAGCAGTACTTC.

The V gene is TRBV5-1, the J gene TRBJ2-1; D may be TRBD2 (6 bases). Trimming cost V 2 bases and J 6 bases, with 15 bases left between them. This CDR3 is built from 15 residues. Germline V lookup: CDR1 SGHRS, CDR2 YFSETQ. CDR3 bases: TGCGCCAGCAGCTTCGGGGGAGGATACCCCAATGAGCAGTTCTTC. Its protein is CASSFGGGYPNEQFF.

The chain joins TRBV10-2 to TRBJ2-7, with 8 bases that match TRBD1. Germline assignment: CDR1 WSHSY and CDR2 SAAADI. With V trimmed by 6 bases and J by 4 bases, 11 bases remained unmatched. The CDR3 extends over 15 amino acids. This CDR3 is CASRLRTGYQYEQYF. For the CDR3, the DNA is TGCGCCAGCAGACTGAGGACAGGGTACCAATACGAGCAGTACTTC.

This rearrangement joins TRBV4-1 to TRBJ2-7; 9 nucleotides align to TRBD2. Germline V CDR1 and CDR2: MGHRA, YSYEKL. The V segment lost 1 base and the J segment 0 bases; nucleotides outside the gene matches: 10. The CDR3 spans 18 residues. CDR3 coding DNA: TGCGCCAGCAGCCAAGGGCCACTAGCGGGCCAGATCTCCTACGAGCAGTACTTC. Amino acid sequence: CASSQGPLAGQISYEQYF.

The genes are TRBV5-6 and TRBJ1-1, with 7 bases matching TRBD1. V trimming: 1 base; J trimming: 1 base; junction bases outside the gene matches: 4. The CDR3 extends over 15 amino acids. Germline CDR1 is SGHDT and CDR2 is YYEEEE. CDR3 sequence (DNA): TGTGCCAGCAGCTTGTCGACAGGGAGGAACACTGAAGCTTTCTTT. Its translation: CASSLSTGRNTEAFF.

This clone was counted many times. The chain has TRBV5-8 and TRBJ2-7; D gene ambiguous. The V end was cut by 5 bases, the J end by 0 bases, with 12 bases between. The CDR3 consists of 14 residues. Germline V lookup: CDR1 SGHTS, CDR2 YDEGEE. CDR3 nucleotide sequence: TGTGCCAGCAGGCCGCGCAGAAGCTCCTACGAGCAGTACTTC. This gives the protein CASRPRRSSYEQYF.

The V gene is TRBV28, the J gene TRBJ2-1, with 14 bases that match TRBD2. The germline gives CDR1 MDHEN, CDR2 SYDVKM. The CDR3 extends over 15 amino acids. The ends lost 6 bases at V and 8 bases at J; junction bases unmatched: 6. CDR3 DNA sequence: TGTGCCAGCAGACGCGGGACTAGCGGGAGTGATGAGCAGTTCTTC. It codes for CASRRGTSGSDEQFF.

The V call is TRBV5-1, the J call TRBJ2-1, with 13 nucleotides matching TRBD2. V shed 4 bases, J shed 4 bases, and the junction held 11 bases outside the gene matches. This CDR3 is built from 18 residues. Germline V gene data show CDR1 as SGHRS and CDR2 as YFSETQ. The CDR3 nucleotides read TGCGCCAGCAGCGAAGAAAAACCGGGACTAGCGGGATACAATGAGCAGTTCTTC. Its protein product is CASSEEKPGLAGYNEQFF. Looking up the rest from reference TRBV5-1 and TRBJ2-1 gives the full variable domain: KAGVTQTPRYLIKTRGQQVTLSCSPISGHRSVSWYQQTPGQGLQFLFEYFSETQRNKGNFPGRFSGRQFSNSRSEMNVSTLELGDSALYLCASSEEKPGLAGYNEQFFGPGTRLTVL.

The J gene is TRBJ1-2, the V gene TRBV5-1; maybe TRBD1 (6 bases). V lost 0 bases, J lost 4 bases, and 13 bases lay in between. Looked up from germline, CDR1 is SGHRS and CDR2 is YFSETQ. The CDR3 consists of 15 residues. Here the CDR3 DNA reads TGCGCCAGCAGCTTGGTTTCAGGGGACCTCTATGGCTACACCTTC. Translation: CASSLVSGDLYGYTF.

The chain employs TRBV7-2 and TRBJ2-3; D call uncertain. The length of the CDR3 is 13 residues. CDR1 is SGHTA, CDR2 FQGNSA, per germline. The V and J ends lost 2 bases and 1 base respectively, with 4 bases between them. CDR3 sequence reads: CASSLMGTDTQYF. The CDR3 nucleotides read TGTGCCAGCAGCTTAATGGGCACAGATACGCAGTATTTT.

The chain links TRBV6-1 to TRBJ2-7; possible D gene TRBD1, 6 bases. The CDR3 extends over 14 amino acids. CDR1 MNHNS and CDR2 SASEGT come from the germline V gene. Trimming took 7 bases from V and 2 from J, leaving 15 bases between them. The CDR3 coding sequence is TGTGCCAGCACCCAGGGGTGGGCAACCTACGAGCAGTACTTC. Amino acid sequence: CASTQGWATYEQYF.

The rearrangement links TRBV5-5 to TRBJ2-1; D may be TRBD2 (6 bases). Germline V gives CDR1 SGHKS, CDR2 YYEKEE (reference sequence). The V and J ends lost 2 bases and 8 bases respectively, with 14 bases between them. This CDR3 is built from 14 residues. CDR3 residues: CASSFKRAMDEQFF. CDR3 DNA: TGTGCCAGCAGCTTTAAGCGGGCCATGGATGAGCAGTTCTTC.

CDR3 sequence (DNA): TGTGCCAGTACCCTGGGACGCTTGAACACTGAAGCTTTCTTT. It is translated as CASTLGRLNTEAFF. V gene TRBV19 combines with J gene TRBJ1-1; D is possibly TRBD1 (5 bases). The V gene's germline CDR1 is LNHDA and CDR2 SQIVND (reference sequence). The germline V and J ends were trimmed by 7 bases and 0 bases, with 12 bases remaining between them. This CDR3 has 14 amino acids.